The next 27 T cell receptor beta chains were all read from a single sample in a study of T cell repertoires in cytomegalovirus infection. These receptors lack a known antigen. TCRdb redid the calling of the reads with MiXCR, one entry per CDR3 protein. The table lists around 710,000 distinct CDR3 sequences, about 29% of them singletons. The material was cultured CD8+ T cells from PBMCs, obtained from culture after CMV antigen stimulation. All receptors derive from a human donor in good health (CMV status not recorded). Some clones in this sample may be carry-over from other donors' samples.

This chain uses TRBV7-9 with TRBJ2-1, with D unresolved. Trimming removed 5 bases at V and 3 bases at J, with 8 bases between. Per germline, CDR1 SEHNR and CDR2 FQNEAQ (reference sequence). The CDR3 loop spans 13 amino acids. The CDR3 DNA is TGTGCCAGCAGCGCAGAGAACTACAATGAGCAGTTCTTC. Translated: CASSAENYNEQFF.

The chain links TRBV27 to TRBJ1-2; the D gene is possibly TRBD1 (6 bases). Germline lookup yields CDR1 MNHEY and CDR2 SMNVEV (reference sequence). The CDR3 spans 12 residues. The V end lost 10 bases, the J end lost 6 bases, and 15 bases lay between the germline ends. The CDR3 reads CATMTGWDGYTF. CDR3 in DNA: TGTGCCACCATGACAGGATGGGATGGCTACACCTTC.

In its sample, this clonotype was seen many times. The chain couples TRBV20-1 to TRBJ1-1, with 8 bases lining up with TRBD1. CDR3 length: 14 amino acids. The V gene's germline CDR1 is DFQATT and CDR2 SNEGSKA (reference sequence). Germline trimming cut 3 bases from V and 5 bases from J; bases unmatched to any gene: 8. The CDR3 DNA follows: TGCAGTGCTAGGACAGGGGCCTGGGGGACTGAAGCTTTCTTT. It is translated as CSARTGAWGTEAFF.

This chain uses TRBV12-3 or TRBV12-4 with TRBJ1-1; D gene unclear. The CDR3 loop spans 13 amino acids. Trimming left V 7 bases short and J 6 bases short, with 15 bases between. The CDR3 sequence: CASNLLSTPEAFF. The DNA for the CDR3 is TGTGCCAGCAATTTGCTGTCTACTCCTGAAGCTTTCTTT.

Concerning this clonotype: This may come from a read error, since a much larger clone is one base off. The V gene is TRBV9, the J gene TRBJ1-3; possible D gene TRBD1, 5 bases. The CDR3 is made up of 16 amino acids. CDR1 and CDR2 (germline): SGDLS, YYNGEE. The CDR3 DNA sequence: TGTGCCAGCAGCCCACCGACAGAGAGCTCTGGAAACACCACATATTTT. Residues: CASSPPTESSGNTTYF.

This clonotype has a handful of counts. V and J are TRBV5-1 and TRBJ2-7; D is possibly TRBD2 (5 bases). The germline gives CDR1 SGHRS, CDR2 YFSETQ. The CDR3 has 14 residues. V gave up 4 bases and J gave up 5 bases, with 16 bases separating them. CDR3 DNA: TGCGCCAGCAGCCGCTCCGAGGGTCGGGACGAGCAGTACTTC. Amino acids: CASSRSEGRDEQYF.

This clonotype was counted only a few times. The chain joins TRBV12-3 or TRBV12-4 to TRBJ2-2, with 13 bases fitting TRBD2. With V trimmed by 6 bases and J by 3 bases, 4 bases remained unmatched. CDR3 size: 16 residues. The CDR3 coding sequence is TGTGCCAGCAGCCCACTAGCGGGGGGGTACACCGGGGAGCTGTTTTTT. Translation gives CASSPLAGGYTGELFF.

The rearrangement links TRBV7-8 to TRBJ2-2; D is ambiguous. Deletions cut 1 base from V and 0 bases from J, with 9 bases between. Germline CDR1 SGHVS, CDR2 FQNEAQ. The CDR3 covers 16 residues. CDR3 region: CASSLGGLTNTGELFF. The CDR3 coding sequence is TGTGCCAGCAGCTTAGGCGGCCTAACGAACACCGGGGAGCTGTTTTTT.

This chain connects TRBV20-1 to TRBJ1-1, with 8 bases aligning to TRBD1. The junction had 8 bases not matched to a gene; V was cut back by 0 bases and J by 8 bases. CDR3 size: 14 residues. CDR1 is DFQATT and CDR2 is SNEGSKA in the germline V gene (reference sequence). CDR3 region: CSARDIAGGMEAFF. The CDR3 nucleotides are TGCAGTGCTAGAGATATAGCAGGGGGCATGGAAGCTTTCTTT.

The chain recombines TRBV27 with TRBJ2-1; D unresolved. Trimming pared 5 bases from V and 6 bases from J, leaving 11 bases between. Germline V gives CDR1 MNHEY, CDR2 SMNVEV (reference sequence). The CDR3 is made up of 13 amino acids. The CDR3 spells CASSPLSLNEQFF. CDR3 in DNA: TGTGCCAGCAGTCCTCTTTCACTCAATGAGCAGTTCTTC.

This clonotype was seen a handful of times. This chain connects TRBV20-1 to TRBJ2-1; 12 positions match TRBD2. From germline, CDR1 is DFQATT and CDR2 SNEGSKA (reference sequence). With V trimmed by 5 bases and J by 4 bases, 3 bases remained unmatched. The length of the CDR3 is 14 residues. In DNA, the CDR3 is TGCAGTGCTGCACTAGCGGGGGGATACAATGAGCAGTTCTTC. This sequence encodes CSAALAGGYNEQFF.

The V gene is TRBV6-2 or TRBV6-3, the J gene TRBJ1-5; D unclear. V shed 0 bases and J shed 11 bases, with 17 bases lying between them. CDR1 and CDR2 from the germline V gene are MNHEY and SVGEGT. The CDR3 has 15 residues. Here the CDR3 DNA reads TGTGCCAGCAGTTACTCGGCAGGCTCCCTTCAAGCCCAGCATTTT. Residues: CASSYSAGSLQAQHF.

This clonotype was counted a few times. The rearrangement joins TRBV5-1 to TRBJ1-3; possible D gene TRBD1, 6 bases. CDR3 length: 18 amino acids. The V gene lost 4 bases and the J gene lost 0 bases, with 20 bases spanning the gap. CDR1 is SGHRS, CDR2 YFSETQ, per germline. Here the CDR3 DNA reads TGCGCCAGCAGCCCGGAGGGGGGGCCGGTTTCCTCTGGAAACACCATATATTTT. Its translation is CASSPEGGPVSSGNTIYF.

The chain has TRBV6-6 and TRBJ2-5; D is possibly TRBD1 or TRBD2 (5 bases each). The CDR3 spans 16 residues. The V end lost 0 bases, the J end lost 2 bases, and 13 bases lay between the germline ends. In germline, CDR1 is MNHNY, CDR2 SVGAGI (reference sequence). The CDR3 sequence: CASSYSGTVGQETQYF. The CDR3 nucleotides are TGTGCCAGCAGTTACTCGGGGACGGTGGGACAAGAGACCCAGTACTTC.

This clonotype was seen ten or more times. V gene TRBV7-9 combines with J gene TRBJ2-5, with D maybe TRBD1 (5 bases). Germline CDR1 reads SEHNR; CDR2 reads FQNEAQ (reference sequence). V was pared by 3 bases and J by 1 base, with 12 bases between. CDR3 length equals 15 residues. The chain's CDR3 is CASSFQGYSQETQYF. The CDR3 DNA reads as TGTGCCAGCAGCTTCCAGGGTTACAGCCAAGAGACCCAGTACTTC.

J is TRBJ2-1 and V is TRBV27, with 9 bases that match TRBD1. This CDR3 is 15 amino acids long. CDR1 is MNHEY and CDR2 is SMNVEV in the germline V gene (reference sequence). V was clipped by 2 bases and J by 6 bases; unmatched bases: 5. CDR3 region: CASSLRDRVFNEQFF. The CDR3 DNA follows: TGTGCCAGCAGTTTAAGGGACAGGGTTTTCAATGAGCAGTTCTTC.

This chain uses TRBV4-1 with TRBJ1-1, with D unclear. CDR1 MGHRA and CDR2 YSYEKL come from the germline V gene. CDR3 length equals 15 residues. V was clipped by 0 bases and J by 1 base, with 9 bases between them. The CDR3 loop is CASSQEERSNTEAFF. The CDR3 nucleotides are TGCGCCAGCAGCCAAGAAGAGAGGTCGAACACTGAAGCTTTCTTT.

The chain couples TRBV29-1 to TRBJ2-7; D not certain. CDR1 SQVTM and CDR2 ANQGSEA come from the germline V gene. Trimming took off 3 bases at V and 3 bases at J, with 9 bases between the two ends. The CDR3 covers 12 residues. CDR3 in amino acids: CSVELGNYEQYF. The DNA for the CDR3 is TGCAGCGTTGAGCTGGGAAACTACGAGCAGTACTTC.

The gene calls are TRBV12-3 or TRBV12-4 and TRBJ1-4; D possibly corresponds to TRBD1 (5 bases). Trimming removed 6 bases at V and 8 bases at J, with 7 bases between. This CDR3 has 11 residues. The CDR3 DNA sequence: TGTGCCAGCAGAGAGGGGGAAAAACTGTTTTTT. This codes for CASREGEKLFF.

The chain carries TRBV20-1 and TRBJ2-3; D ambiguous. Trimming took off 6 bases at V and 2 bases at J, with 9 bases between the two ends. The CDR3 runs 12 residues. Per germline, CDR1 DFQATT and CDR2 SNEGSKA (reference sequence). Here the CDR3 DNA reads TGCAGTGCCCCGTCAGCCACAGATACGCAGTATTTT. Translating gives CSAPSATDTQYF.

With respect to this clonotype: A read error may produce the germline difference seen at one junction end. This CDR3 reads CASRYSNSWTGGEDTEAFF. The CDR3 DNA is TGTGCCAGCAGGTACTCGAATTCTTGGACAGGGGGCGAAGACACTGAAGCTTTCTTT. The J gene is TRBJ1-1, the V gene TRBV6-5; 11 bases are a match to TRBD1. The CDR3 sequence is 19 residues long. Germline-derived CDR1 and CDR2 are MNHEY and SVGAGI.

This chain uses TRBV6-6 with TRBJ1-1; 10 bases map to TRBD1. This CDR3 contains 16 residues. Per the germline V gene, CDR1 is MNHNY and CDR2 is SVGAGI (reference sequence). V was clipped by 5 bases and J by 0 bases; unmatched bases: 6. CDR3 coding DNA: TGTGCCAGCAGTAAGGACAGGGGGAGGGTGAACACTGAAGCTTTCTTT. Its translation: CASSKDRGRVNTEAFF.

This clonotype was counted only a few times. The chain combines TRBV12-3 or TRBV12-4 with TRBJ1-1; D gene unclear. The germline V and J ends were trimmed by 0 bases and 10 bases, with 15 bases remaining between them. The CDR3 consists of 14 residues. The CDR3 DNA follows: TGTGCCAGCAGTTTAGCGCGTAGGGATCGGGGAGCTTTCTTT. Amino acid sequence: CASSLARRDRGAFF.

This clonotype came up a few times. This rearrangement joins TRBV28 to TRBJ2-1, with 10 positions matching TRBD1. Trimming took 7 bases from V and 3 from J; bases not matched to a gene: 6. The germline gives CDR1 MDHEN, CDR2 SYDVKM. There are 15 residues in the CDR3. CDR3 amino acids: CASTPWTGGYNEQFF. Here the CDR3 DNA reads TGTGCCAGCACCCCCTGGACAGGGGGCTACAATGAGCAGTTCTTC.

This clonotype was seen only a few times. The chain carries TRBV19 and TRBJ2-3; TRBD1 might be the D (6 bases). Trimming removed 7 bases at V and 0 bases at J, with 20 bases between. CDR3 length: 17 residues. Germline loops: CDR1 LNHDA, CDR2 SQIVND (reference sequence). CDR3 amino acids: CASTGQGYPYSTDTQYF. The CDR3 DNA sequence: TGTGCCAGTACAGGGCAGGGGTACCCTTATAGCACAGATACGCAGTATTTT.

This clonotype appeared a few times. The chain is built from TRBV6-1 and TRBJ2-5; D might be TRBD2 (6 bases). V dropped 2 bases and J dropped 5 bases, with 18 bases sitting between them. The CDR3 has 16 residues. Germline-derived CDR1 and CDR2 are MNHNS and SASEGT. This CDR3 reads CASSERVARGGETQYF. In DNA, the CDR3 is TGTGCCAGCAGTGAAAGAGTTGCTCGTGGAGGGGAGACCCAGTACTTC.

This clonotype was seen only a few times. CDR3 coding DNA: TGTGCCATCAGTGTAGGGACGGGAGTCGATCAGCCCCAGCATTTT. Translating gives CAISVGTGVDQPQHF. The J gene is TRBJ1-5, the V gene TRBV10-3; D perhaps matches TRBD1 (5 bases). V dropped 4 bases and J dropped 5 bases, with 15 bases sitting between them. Germline values: CDR1 ENHRY, CDR2 SYGVKD. The length of the CDR3 is 15 residues.